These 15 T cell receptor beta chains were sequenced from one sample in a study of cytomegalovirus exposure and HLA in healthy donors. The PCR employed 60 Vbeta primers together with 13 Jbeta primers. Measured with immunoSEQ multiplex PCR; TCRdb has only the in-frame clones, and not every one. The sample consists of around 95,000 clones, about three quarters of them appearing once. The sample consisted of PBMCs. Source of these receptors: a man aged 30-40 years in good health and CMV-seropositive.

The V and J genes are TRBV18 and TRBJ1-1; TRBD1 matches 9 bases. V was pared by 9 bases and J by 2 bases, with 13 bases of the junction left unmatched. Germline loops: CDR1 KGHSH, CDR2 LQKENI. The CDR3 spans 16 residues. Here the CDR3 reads CASRPGQGIENTEAFF. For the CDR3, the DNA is TGTGCCAGTCGACCGGGACAGGGAATAGAAAACACTGAAGCTTTCTTT.

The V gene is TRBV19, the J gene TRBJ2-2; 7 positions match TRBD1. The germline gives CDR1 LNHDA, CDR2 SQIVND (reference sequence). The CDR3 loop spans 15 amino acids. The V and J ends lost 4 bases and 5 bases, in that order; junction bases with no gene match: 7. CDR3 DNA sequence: TGTGCCAGTAGTAACCGACAGGGTAGGACCGGGGAGCTGTTTTTT. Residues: CASSNRQGRTGELFF.

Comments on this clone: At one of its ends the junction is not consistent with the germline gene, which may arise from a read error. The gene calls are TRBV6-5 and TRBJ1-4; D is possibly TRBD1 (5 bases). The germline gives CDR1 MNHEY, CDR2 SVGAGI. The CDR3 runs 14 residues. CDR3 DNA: TGTGCCAGCAGTTACGGTGGGACTACTGAAAAACTGTTTTTT. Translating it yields CASSYGGTTEKLFF.

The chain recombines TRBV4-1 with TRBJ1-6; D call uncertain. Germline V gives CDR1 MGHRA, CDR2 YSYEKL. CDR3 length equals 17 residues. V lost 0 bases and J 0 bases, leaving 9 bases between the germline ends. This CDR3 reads CASSQDPYVSYNSPLHF. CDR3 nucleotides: TGCGCCAGCAGCCAAGACCCTTATGTCTCCTATAATTCACCCCTCCACTTT.

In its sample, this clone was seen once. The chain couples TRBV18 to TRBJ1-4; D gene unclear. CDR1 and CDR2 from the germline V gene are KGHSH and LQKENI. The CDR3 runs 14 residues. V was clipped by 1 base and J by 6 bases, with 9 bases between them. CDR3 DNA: TGTGCCAGCTCACCACTTGGTGCAGATGAAAAACTGTTTTTT. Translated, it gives CASSPLGADEKLFF.

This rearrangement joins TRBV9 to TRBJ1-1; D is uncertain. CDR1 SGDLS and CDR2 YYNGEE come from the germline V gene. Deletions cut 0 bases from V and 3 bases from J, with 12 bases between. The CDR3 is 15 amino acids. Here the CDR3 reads CASSVASGLDTEAFF. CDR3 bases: TGTGCCAGCAGCGTAGCTTCAGGCCTGGACACTGAAGCTTTCTTT.

In DNA, the CDR3 is TGCGCCAGCAGCTCCGGACAGGGGGATGATACGCAGTATTTT. Protein: CASSSGQGDDTQYF. V and J are TRBV5-1 and TRBJ2-3; 10 nucleotides agree with TRBD1. Germline lookup yields CDR1 SGHRS and CDR2 YFSETQ. With 3 bases clipped from V and 6 bases from J, the junction kept 4 bases outside the gene matches. This CDR3 has 14 amino acids. Full variable domain (missing parts from reference TRBV5-1 and TRBJ2-3): KAGVTQTPRYLIKTRGQQVTLSCSPISGHRSVSWYQQTPGQGLQFLFEYFSETQRNKGNFPGRFSGRQFSNSRSEMNVSTLELGDSALYLCASSSGQGDDTQYFGPGTRLTVL.

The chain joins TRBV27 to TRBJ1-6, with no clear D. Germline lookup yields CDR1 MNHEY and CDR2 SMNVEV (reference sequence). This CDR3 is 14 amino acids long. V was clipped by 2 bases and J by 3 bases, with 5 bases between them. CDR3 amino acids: CASSLEGYNSPLHF. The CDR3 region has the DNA TGTGCCAGCAGTTTAGAGGGCTATAATTCACCCCTCCACTTT.

The CDR3 region has the DNA TGCGCCAGCAGCTTGGCCACGAGACTAGCGGCAGATACGCAGTATTTT. As protein: CASSLATRLAADTQYF. This sequence joins TRBV5-1 and TRBJ2-3; 9 positions agree with TRBD2. Germline V gene lookup returns CDR1 SGHRS and CDR2 YFSETQ. The CDR3 contains 16 residues. J gave up 4 bases and V 0 bases, and 6 bases lay outside the gene matches.

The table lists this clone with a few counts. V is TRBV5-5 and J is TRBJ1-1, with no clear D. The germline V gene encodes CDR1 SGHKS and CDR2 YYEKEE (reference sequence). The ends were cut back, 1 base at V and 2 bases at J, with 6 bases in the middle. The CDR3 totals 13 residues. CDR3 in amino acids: CASSLLLNTEAFF. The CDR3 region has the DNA TGTGCCAGCAGCTTGCTGCTAAACACTGAAGCTTTCTTT.

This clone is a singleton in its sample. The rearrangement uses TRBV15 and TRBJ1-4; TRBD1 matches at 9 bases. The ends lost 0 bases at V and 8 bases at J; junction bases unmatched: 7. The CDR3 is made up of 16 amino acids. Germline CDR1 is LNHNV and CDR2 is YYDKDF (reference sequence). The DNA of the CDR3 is TGTGCCACCAGCAGAGAAACCGGGACAGGGAGGGAAAAACTGTTTTTT. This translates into CATSRETGTGREKLFF.

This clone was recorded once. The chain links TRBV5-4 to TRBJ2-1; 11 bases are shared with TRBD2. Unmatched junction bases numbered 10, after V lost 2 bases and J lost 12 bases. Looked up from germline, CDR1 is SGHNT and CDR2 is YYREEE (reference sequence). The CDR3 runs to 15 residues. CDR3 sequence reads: CASSLGTSGAWGQFF. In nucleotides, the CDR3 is TGTGCCAGCAGCTTAGGGACTAGCGGAGCCTGGGGGCAGTTCTTC.

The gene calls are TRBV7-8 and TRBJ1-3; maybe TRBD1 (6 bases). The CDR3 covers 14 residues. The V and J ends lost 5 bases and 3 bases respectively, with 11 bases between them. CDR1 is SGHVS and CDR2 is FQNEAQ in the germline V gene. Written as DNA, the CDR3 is TGTGCCAGCAGCAGAGGGACAAGTGGAAACACCATATATTTT. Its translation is CASSRGTSGNTIYF.

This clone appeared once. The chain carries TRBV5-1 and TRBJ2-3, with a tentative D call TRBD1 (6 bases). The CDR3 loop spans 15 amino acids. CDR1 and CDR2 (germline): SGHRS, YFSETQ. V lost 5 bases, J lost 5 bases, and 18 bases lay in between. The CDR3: CASSPAGERLDTQYF. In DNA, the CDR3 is TGCGCCAGCAGTCCTGCAGGGGAGCGCCTAGATACGCAGTATTTT.

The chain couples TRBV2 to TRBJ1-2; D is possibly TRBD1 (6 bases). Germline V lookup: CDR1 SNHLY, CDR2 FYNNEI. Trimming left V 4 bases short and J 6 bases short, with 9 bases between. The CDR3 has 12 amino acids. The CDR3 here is CASSGGGDGYTF. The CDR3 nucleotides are TGTGCCAGCAGTGGAGGGGGGGATGGCTACACCTTC.